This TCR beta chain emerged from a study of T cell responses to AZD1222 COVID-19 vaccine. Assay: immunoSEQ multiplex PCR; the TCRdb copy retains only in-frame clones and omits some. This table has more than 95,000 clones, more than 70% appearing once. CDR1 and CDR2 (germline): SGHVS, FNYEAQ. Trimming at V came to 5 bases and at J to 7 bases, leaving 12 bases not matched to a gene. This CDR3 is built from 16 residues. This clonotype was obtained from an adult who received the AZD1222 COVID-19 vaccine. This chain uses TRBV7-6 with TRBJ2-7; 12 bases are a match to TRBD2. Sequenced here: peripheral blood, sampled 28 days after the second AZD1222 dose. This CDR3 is CASSARLAGVAWEQYF. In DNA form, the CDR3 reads TGTGCCAGCAGCGCAAGACTAGCGGGAGTAGCCTGGGAGCAGTACTTC.